This TCR beta chain was identified in a study of blood T cells in healthy people across ages. The CDR3 sequence is 12 residues long. CDR1 is GTSNPN and CDR2 is SVGIG in the germline V gene (reference sequence). Deletions cut 0 bases from V and 7 bases from J, with 9 bases between. A second PCR, run for about 6 to 11 cycles, used a sample-barcoded 5' primer plus a J-beta primer mix. TCRdb re-called the 5' RACE reads through MiXCR, storing one row per CDR3 protein. The table lists 850,000 to 950,000 distinct CDR3 sequences, about 30% of them singletons. The people who gave samples were healthy Caucasians from Russia, aged roughly 6 to 90. Every sample yielded at least 7 million isolated PBMCs.

The sequence was obtained from a woman older than 75 in good health. The chain employs TRBV30 and TRBJ1-1; no definite D call. Material for sequencing was blood. The CDR3 is CAWSVYRGEAFF. The CDR3 DNA reads as TGTGCCTGGAGTGTATACCGAGGTGAAGCTTTCTTT.